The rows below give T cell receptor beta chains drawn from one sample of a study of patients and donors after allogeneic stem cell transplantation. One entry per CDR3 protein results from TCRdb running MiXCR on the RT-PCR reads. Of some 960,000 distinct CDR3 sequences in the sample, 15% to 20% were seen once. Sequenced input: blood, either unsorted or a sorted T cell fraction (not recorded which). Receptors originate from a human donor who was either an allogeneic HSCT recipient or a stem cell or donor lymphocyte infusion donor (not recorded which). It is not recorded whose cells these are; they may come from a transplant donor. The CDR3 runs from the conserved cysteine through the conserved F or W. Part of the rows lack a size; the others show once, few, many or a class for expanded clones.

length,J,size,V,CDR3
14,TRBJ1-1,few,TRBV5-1,CASSLAGGYTEVFF
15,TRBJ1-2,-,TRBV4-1,CASSQDLLTVNGYTF
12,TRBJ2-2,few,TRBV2,CASRTSGSGLFF
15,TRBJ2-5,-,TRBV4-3,CASSQAGGRMETQYF
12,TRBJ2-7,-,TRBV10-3,CAISEVSYEQYF
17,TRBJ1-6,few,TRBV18,CASSSDSRMTMGSPLHF
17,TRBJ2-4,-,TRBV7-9,CASSVSSGVLAKNIQYF
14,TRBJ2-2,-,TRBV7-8,CASPIAGGRGELFF
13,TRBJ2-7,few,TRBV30,CAYPGQGGDEQYF
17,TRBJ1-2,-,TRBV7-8,CASSLFRHLKTGYGYTF
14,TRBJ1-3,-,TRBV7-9,CASSKDFSGNTIYF
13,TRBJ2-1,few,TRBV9,CASSVAWGYEQFF
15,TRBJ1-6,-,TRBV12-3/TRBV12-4,CASKWRGFPGSPLHF
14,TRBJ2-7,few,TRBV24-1,CATSDSGQGLEQYF
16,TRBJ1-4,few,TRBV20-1,CSATRQVSLPGEKLFF